The 11 T cell receptor beta chains reported below all come from one sample, sequenced in a study of blood T cell repertoires in COVID-19. Method: immunoSEQ multiplex PCR; TCRdb's copy keeps in-frame clones and lacks some. The sample gives roughly 200,000 clones, 85% to 90% of which show up once; roughly 6.2% is in the top ten. The sample comprised peripheral blood. The source is a man in his fifties or sixties who had recovered from COVID-19.

This clone was seen a few times. CDR3 sequence: CASSSGTFRNTEAFF. The CDR3 DNA reads TGTGCCAGCAGTTCCGGGACTTTTAGGAACACTGAAGCTTTCTTT. The chain links TRBV27 to TRBJ1-1; tentatively, D is TRBD1 (5 bases). Germline assignment: CDR1 MNHEY and CDR2 SMNVEV (reference sequence). The CDR3 loop spans 15 amino acids. V dropped 4 bases and J dropped 1 base, with 13 bases sitting between them.

This clone occurred once. The rearrangement links TRBV11-1 to TRBJ2-3; TRBD2 matches 7 bases. The junction had 5 bases not matched to a gene; V was cut back by 5 bases and J by 3 bases. The CDR3 covers 14 residues. The germline V gene encodes CDR1 SGHAT and CDR2 FQDESV (reference sequence). This CDR3 reads CASSPWTRTDTQYF. The CDR3 nucleotides read TGTGCCAGCAGCCCGTGGACTAGAACAGATACGCAGTATTTT.

The chain couples TRBV5-1 to TRBJ1-1; tentative D call: TRBD1 (5 bases). Germline V gene data show CDR1 as SGHRS and CDR2 as YFSETQ. The CDR3 contains 13 residues. Trimming cost V 2 bases and J 8 bases, with 13 bases left between them. The DNA of the CDR3 is TGCGCCAGCAGCTTACACCCTGGGGGGGAAGCTTTCTTT. This codes for CASSLHPGGEAFF.

This clone showed up just once. The V and J genes are TRBV19 and TRBJ2-7; tentative D call: TRBD1 (7 bases). This CDR3 comprises 15 residues. Trimming stripped 4 bases from V and 3 bases from J, with 16 bases between. In germline, CDR1 is LNHDA, CDR2 SQIVND (reference sequence). CDR3 in amino acids: CASSRRTGDFYEQYF. CDR3 nucleotide sequence: TGTGCCAGTAGTAGAAGAACAGGGGACTTCTACGAGCAGTACTTC.

J is TRBJ2-7 and V is TRBV28, with 13 bases that match TRBD2. In germline, CDR1 is MDHEN, CDR2 SYDVKM. The V and J ends lost 6 bases and 4 bases, in that order; junction bases with no gene match: 9. The CDR3 covers 16 residues. The CDR3 DNA sequence: TGTGCCAGCAGCCGTGGACTAGCGGGAGTTAAATACGAGCAGTACTTC. Translated: CASSRGLAGVKYEQYF. Looking up the rest from reference TRBV28 and TRBJ2-7 gives the full variable domain: DVKVTQSSRYLVKRTGEKVFLECVQDMDHENMFWYRQDPGLGLRLIYFSYDVKMKEKGDIPEGYSVSREKKERFSLILESASTNQTSMYLCASSRGLAGVKYEQYFGPGTRLTVT.

The rearrangement uses TRBV19 and TRBJ1-2; TRBD1 aligns across 10 bases. Germline V gives CDR1 LNHDA, CDR2 SQIVND (reference sequence). V lost 6 bases to trimming and J lost 8 bases; unmatched junction nucleotides: 12. This CDR3 has 15 residues. As DNA, the CDR3 is TGTGCCAGTAGACTTACACCCGGGACAGGGGACGGCTACACCTTC. The encoded protein is CASRLTPGTGDGYTF.

CDR3 bases: TGCGCCAGCAGCGGGATAGCGGGCCACAATGAGCAGTTCTTC. Protein: CASSGIAGHNEQFF. The gene calls are TRBV4-1 and TRBJ2-1; the match to TRBD2 covers 7 bases. CDR1 MGHRA and CDR2 YSYEKL come from the germline V gene. The CDR3 totals 14 residues. The V gene end was trimmed by 5 bases and the J gene end by 5 bases; junction bases not matched to a gene: 6.

V usage is TRBV5-1 and J usage is TRBJ2-1; D may be TRBD2 (5 bases). Per germline, CDR1 SGHRS and CDR2 YFSETQ. The CDR3 runs to 13 residues. V lost 0 bases to trimming and J lost 5 bases, with 6 bases between them. DNA of the CDR3: TGCGCCAGCAGCTTGGTCGGGGACAATGAGCAGTTCTTC. It specifies CASSLVGDNEQFF.

The CDR3 DNA reads as TGCGCCAGCAGCTTGGGCGGGTCCTCCTACACCGGGGAGCTGTTTTTT. It codes for CASSLGGSSYTGELFF. The V gene is TRBV5-1, the J gene TRBJ2-2; D is possibly TRBD2 (5 bases). With 0 bases removed from V and 3 bases from J, the gap between germline ends came to 12 bases. This CDR3 comprises 16 residues. Germline lookup yields CDR1 SGHRS and CDR2 YFSETQ.

This chain uses TRBV5-1 with TRBJ2-7; D remains ambiguous. Germline V gene lookup returns CDR1 SGHRS and CDR2 YFSETQ. This CDR3 has 15 amino acids. Trimming stripped 0 bases from V and 7 bases from J, with 17 bases between. The CDR3 reads CASSLDRANLREQYF. CDR3 DNA sequence: TGCGCCAGCAGCTTGGACCGAGCCAATCTACGTGAGCAGTACTTC.

The chain is built from TRBV4-2 and TRBJ2-3; the match to TRBD2 covers 8 bases. This CDR3 spans 13 amino acids. The V segment lost 0 bases and the J segment 14 bases; nucleotides outside the gene matches: 7. The germline gives CDR1 LGHNA, CDR2 YNFKEQ. CDR3 in amino acids: CASSQEPAGELYF. CDR3 DNA: TGTGCCAGCAGCCAAGAACCAGCGGGGGAACTGTATTTT.